What follows are 28 T cell receptor beta chains derived from one specimen sequenced in a study of tumor-infiltrating lymphocytes in oesophageal squamous cell carcinoma. TCRdb re-called the PCR reads with MiXCR, one entry per CDR3 protein. Of roughly 14,000 distinct CDR3 sequences listed, approximately 48% were seen once; the top ten hold roughly half. The sample consisted of blood. These receptors were taken from a male donor with esophageal squamous cell carcinoma.

This clonotype was seen a handful of times. The chain combines TRBV28 with TRBJ2-1; 10 nucleotides match TRBD2. CDR1 and CDR2 from the germline V gene are MDHEN and SYDVKM. The CDR3 spans 12 residues. The V gene end was trimmed by 2 bases and the J gene end by 15 bases; junction bases not matched to a gene: 4. CDR3 amino acids: CASSLTSGTLFF. As DNA, the CDR3 is TGTGCCAGCAGTTTAACTAGCGGGACCTTGTTCTTC.

Note on this clonotype: In this CDR3 the conserved last residue, phenylalanine or tryptophan, is missing, so a read error is likely. The limits of the CDR3 on the DNA are not certain, so only TCRdb's listed CDR3 is given. The chain recombines TRBV6-2 or TRBV6-3 with TRBJ2-6; the table's D call, TRBD2, was not checked against the DNA. The CDR3 has 16 amino acids, counting both end residues. CDR1 is MNHEY, CDR2 SVGEGT, per germline. The CDR3 sequence is CASSESGENSPLHFGN.

This clonotype was seen more than once but under ten times. The V gene is TRBV7-2, the J gene TRBJ1-5; maybe TRBD1 (5 bases). CDR1 and CDR2 from the germline V gene are SGHTA and FQGNSA. The CDR3 has 16 amino acids. V lost 1 base to trimming and J lost 7 bases, with 17 bases between them. CDR3 coding DNA: TGTGCCAGCAGCTTAGTAGCGGCAGGGACGGGACAGCCCCAGCATTTT. Translating it yields CASSLVAAGTGQPQHF.

The V gene is TRBV28, the J gene TRBJ2-5, with TRBD2 identical over 7 bases. Near its end, the DNA agrees better with TRBJ2-7, so the J call may be wrong. The germline gives CDR1 MDHEN, CDR2 SYDVKM. This CDR3 contains 16 residues. CDR3 region: CASSSATSRPLYEQYF. In DNA, the CDR3 is TGTGCCAGCAGTTCCGCGACTAGCAGACCCCTCTACGAGCAGTACTTC.

This clonotype was counted a single time. Since the CDR3 does not end with the conserved phenylalanine or tryptophan, this likely comes from a read error. The limits of the CDR3 on the DNA are not certain, so only TCRdb's listed CDR3 is given. J is TRBJ2-3 and V is TRBV6-2 or TRBV6-3; the D call of TRBD1 is as the table states it, not checked on the DNA. The CDR3 has 18 residues if both end residues are counted. Germline V gene data show CDR1 as MNHEY and CDR2 as SVGEGT. The CDR3 loop reads CASSRQSRGANYGYTFGS.

This clonotype was seen only once. V usage is TRBV7-3 and J usage is TRBJ2-5, with 7 bases lining up with TRBD1. The assigned J gene may be wrong: the sequence end matches TRBJ2-1 better. The germline V gene has CDR1 SGHTA and CDR2 FQGTGA. This CDR3 contains 15 residues. CDR3 residues: CASSTWQGAYNEQFF. DNA for the CDR3: TGTGCCAGCAGTACGTGGCAGGGGGCCTACAATGAGCAGTTCTTC.

Notes on this clonotype: The DNA is omitted, as the CDR3 cannot be located on it reliably, and the CDR3 follows TCRdb's listing. The chain recombines TRBV7-3 with TRBJ2-4; the table gives TRBD1 as D, unverified against the DNA. The germline V gene encodes CDR1 SGHTA and CDR2 FQGTGA. The CDR3 spans 23 amino acids, including both terminal residues. The chain's CDR3 is CASSFTGGETQYFGPGTLGIQYF.

V usage is TRBV6-1 and J usage is TRBJ2-1; D is uncertain. CDR1 and CDR2 from the germline V gene are MNHNS and SASEGT. V shed 0 bases and J shed 0 bases, with 15 bases lying between them. This CDR3 has 18 residues. The CDR3 sequence is CASSEAGIGLSSYNEQFF. The CDR3 nucleotides are TGTGCCAGCAGTGAAGCAGGTATAGGGCTAAGCTCCTACAATGAGCAGTTCTTC.

This clonotype was seen a few times. The gene calls are TRBV6-1 and TRBJ1-5; D is undetermined. The CDR3 has 17 amino acids. V was shortened by 5 bases and J by 6 bases, with 23 bases between the two germline ends. Germline CDR1 is MNHNS and CDR2 is SASEGT. For the CDR3, the DNA is TGTGCCAGCAGTCCCCGCGCCGGACTCCTCCAAAGTCAGCCCCAGCATTTT. Translated: CASSPRAGLLQSQPQHF.

The table lists this clonotype with a few counts. The rearrangement uses TRBV20-1 and TRBJ2-1; no reliable D call. The germline V gene has CDR1 DFQATT and CDR2 SNEGSKA (reference sequence). There are 13 residues in the CDR3. Trimming removed 7 bases at V and 5 bases at J, with 15 bases between. CDR3 protein: CSVKFGAHNEQFF. CDR3 sequence (DNA): TGCAGTGTAAAGTTTGGAGCCCACAATGAGCAGTTCTTC.

About this clonotype itself: One junction end disagrees with the germline gene, perhaps due to a read error. The gene calls are TRBV11-2 and TRBJ1-4; the match to TRBD1 covers 7 bases. The CDR3 is 15 residues long. From germline, CDR1 is SGHAT and CDR2 FQNNGV. CDR3 protein: CASSLGTGATYEQYF. The DNA for the CDR3 is TGTGCCAGCAGCTTAGGGACAGGCGCGACCTACGAGCAGTACTTT.

This clonotype came up a few times. A much larger clone lies one base from this, so it may be a read error. The V call is TRBV12-5, the J call TRBJ2-1; D gene ambiguous. V lost 3 bases to trimming and J lost 9 bases, with 9 bases between them. Germline V gene data show CDR1 as LGHNT and CDR2 as FRNRAP. The CDR3 length is 12 residues. CDR3 in DNA: TGTGCTAGTGGTTTCGCCCCTCGTGAGCAGTTCTTC. Its protein product is CASGFAPREQFF.

This CDR3 reads CASSSTATEAFF. The CDR3 region has the DNA TGTGCCAGCAGTTCGACAGCCACTGAAGCTTTCTTT. V is TRBV6-1 and J is TRBJ1-1; the D gene is possibly TRBD1 (5 bases). Germline-derived CDR1 and CDR2 are MNHNS and SASEGT. The CDR3 is 12 residues long. V was cut by 5 bases and J by 4 bases, with 8 bases left in between.

This clonotype was found many times. J is TRBJ2-5 and V is TRBV19, with no clear D. With 5 bases removed from V and 1 base from J, the gap between germline ends came to 5 bases. CDR3 length: 12 residues. The germline V gene encodes CDR1 LNHDA and CDR2 SQIVND (reference sequence). This CDR3 is CASSQAQETQYF. CDR3 in DNA: TGTGCCAGTAGTCAAGCCCAAGAGACCCAGTACTTC.

This clonotype was picked up a small number of times. The rearrangement joins TRBV5-4 to TRBJ2-3; perhaps TRBD2 as D (6 bases). This CDR3 has 15 amino acids. Germline-derived CDR1 and CDR2 are SGHNT and YYREEE (reference sequence). The V gene lost 5 bases and the J gene lost 0 bases, with 13 bases spanning the gap. Here the CDR3 reads CASRLAGTSTDTQYF. The CDR3 coding sequence is TGTGCCAGCAGATTAGCCGGGACTAGCACAGATACGCAGTATTTT.

This clonotype came up many times. The V gene is TRBV5-1, the J gene TRBJ2-5; TRBD1 matches at 7 bases. The ends lost 2 bases at V and 1 base at J; junction bases unmatched: 2. This CDR3 spans 14 amino acids. Germline lookup yields CDR1 SGHRS and CDR2 YFSETQ. The CDR3 reads CASSFGTVQETQYF. The CDR3 DNA reads as TGCGCCAGCAGCTTCGGGACAGTCCAAGAGACCCAGTACTTC. The full variable domain, completed using reference TRBV5-1 and TRBJ2-5, is KAGVTQTPRYLIKTRGQQVTLSCSPISGHRSVSWYQQTPGQGLQFLFEYFSETQRNKGNFPGRFSGRQFSNSRSEMNVSTLELGDSALYLCASSFGTVQETQYFGPGTRLLVL.

The J gene is TRBJ2-1, the V gene TRBV7-2; 7 nucleotides match TRBD2. This CDR3 is 16 amino acids long. The J segment lost 5 bases and the V segment lost 5 bases, leaving 12 bases of the junction unmatched. CDR1 is SGHTA and CDR2 is FQGNSA in the germline V gene. The DNA for the CDR3 is TGTGCCAGCAGCCGACCGGGGGGAGATTCAGACAATGAGCAGTTCTTC. It codes for CASSRPGGDSDNEQFF.

This clonotype was recorded many times. The chain has TRBV27 and TRBJ1-5, with D maybe TRBD1 (5 bases). V lost 6 bases, J lost 7 bases, and 13 bases lay in between. The CDR3 consists of 13 residues. Germline CDR1 MNHEY, CDR2 SMNVEV (reference sequence). This CDR3 is CASRFQGDQPQHF. As DNA, the CDR3 is TGTGCCAGCAGATTCCAGGGTGACCAGCCCCAGCATTTT.

A single count supports this clonotype. The CDR3 protein is CASTPGGYNEQFF. DNA of the CDR3: TGTGCCAGCACCCCGGGGGGATACAATGAGCAGTTCTTC. V and J are TRBV28 and TRBJ2-1; TRBD2 matches at 7 bases. The CDR3 is 13 residues long. V was pared by 7 bases and J by 4 bases, with 4 bases of the junction left unmatched. From germline, CDR1 is MDHEN and CDR2 SYDVKM.

In its sample, this clonotype was seen many times. This chain links TRBV28 with TRBJ2-1, with D possibly called TRBD1 or TRBD2 (5 bases each). Per the germline V gene, CDR1 is MDHEN and CDR2 is SYDVKM. The length of the CDR3 is 14 residues. Trimming cost V 2 bases and J 1 base, with 6 bases left between them. The CDR3 is CASSLGGSYNEQFF. The CDR3 DNA reads TGTGCCAGCAGTTTAGGGGGATCCTACAATGAGCAGTTCTTC.

Only a few counts were recorded for this clonotype. The V call is TRBV5-6, the J call TRBJ2-1; 7 bases are shared with TRBD1. The CDR3 has 15 amino acids. Germline V gene sequence: CDR1 SGHDT, CDR2 YYEEEE. V shed 4 bases, J shed 4 bases, and the junction held 8 bases outside the gene matches. The CDR3, as DNA: TGTGCCAGCAGCCACCGGGACAGTTCTTACAATGAGCAGTTCTTC. It codes for CASSHRDSSYNEQFF.

J is TRBJ2-5 and V is TRBV6-1; TRBD2 agrees at 7 bases. CDR1 and CDR2 (germline): MNHNS, SASEGT. V dropped 7 bases and J dropped 5; count of bases not matched to a gene: 13. The CDR3 runs to 15 residues. The CDR3 here is CASTYGREHGETQYF. CDR3 sequence (DNA): TGTGCCAGCACCTACGGGCGGGAGCATGGGGAGACCCAGTACTTC.

The chain employs TRBV7-6 and TRBJ1-1; TRBD1 agrees at 12 bases. CDR3 length: 14 residues. Trimming took 8 bases from V and 7 from J; bases not matched to a gene: 8. Germline CDR1 is SGHVS and CDR2 is FNYEAQ. CDR3 sequence: CASQDGTGGLEAFF. For the CDR3, the DNA is TGTGCCAGCCAAGACGGGACAGGGGGCCTTGAAGCTTTCTTT.

This chain links TRBV20-1 with TRBJ2-6; 13 bases are shared with TRBD2. The J call may be faulty, since TRBJ2-1 better matches the DNA end. Germline-derived CDR1 and CDR2 are DFQATT and SNEGSKA (reference sequence). The CDR3 consists of 15 residues. CDR3 bases: TGCAGTGCTAGAGATCGGACTAGCGGGAGAACTGAGCAGTTCTTC. Translated, it gives CSARDRTSGRTEQFF.

This clonotype counts as medium-sized (0.01 to 0.1%). For the CDR3, the DNA is TGTGCCAGCAGTTTCGACAGGGGCTCCTACAATGAGCAGTTCTTC. It yields the protein CASSFDRGSYNEQFF. The chain employs TRBV12-3 or TRBV12-4 and TRBJ2-1; 8 positions match TRBD1. The CDR3 has 15 residues. V was pared by 3 bases and J by 0 bases, with 1 base of the junction left unmatched.

This clonotype appeared many times. V gene TRBV2 combines with J gene TRBJ1-1, with a tentative D call TRBD1 (6 bases). The CDR3 loop spans 11 amino acids. The V gene lost 6 bases and the J gene lost 9 bases, with 11 bases spanning the gap. CDR1 and CDR2 from the germline V gene are SNHLY and FYNNEI. In nucleotides, the CDR3 is TGTGCCAGCAGCACAGGGTTTCAAGCTTTCTTT. Encoded protein: CASSTGFQAFF.

This clonotype was observed at least ten times. The chain recombines TRBV11-2 with TRBJ2-3; 8 nucleotides line up with TRBD2. This CDR3 has 16 residues. Looked up from germline, CDR1 is SGHAT and CDR2 is FQNNGV. Trimming cost V 7 bases and J 4 bases; bases outside gene matches: 13. The CDR3 bases are TGTGCCAGCACCCGCGGACGGGCGGGAGGCCCAGATACGCAGTATTTT. It specifies CASTRGRAGGPDTQYF.

This chain joins TRBV7-6 and TRBJ2-5; 7 positions match TRBD1. With the DNA end fitting TRBJ1-2 better, the J assignment may be wrong. The CDR3 spans 14 residues. Per the germline V gene, CDR1 is SGHVS and CDR2 is FNYEAQ. The CDR3 region has the DNA TGTGCCAGCAGCATATCCGGGACAGCATATGGCTACACCTTC. Protein product: CASSISGTAYGYTF.